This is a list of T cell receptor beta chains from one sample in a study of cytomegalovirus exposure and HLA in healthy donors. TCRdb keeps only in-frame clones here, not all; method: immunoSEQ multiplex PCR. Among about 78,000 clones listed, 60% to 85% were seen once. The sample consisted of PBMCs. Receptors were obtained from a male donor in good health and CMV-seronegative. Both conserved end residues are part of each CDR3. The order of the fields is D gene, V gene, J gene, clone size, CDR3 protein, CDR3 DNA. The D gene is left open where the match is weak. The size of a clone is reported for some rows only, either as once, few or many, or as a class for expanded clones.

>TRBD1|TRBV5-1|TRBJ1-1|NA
CASRPGTVNTEAFF
TGCGCCAGCAGGCCCGGGACAGTGAACACTGAAGCTTTCTTT
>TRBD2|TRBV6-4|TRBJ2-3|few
CASSDSGGATDTQYF
TGTGCCAGCAGTGATTCCGGGGGGGCCACAGATACGCAGTATTTT
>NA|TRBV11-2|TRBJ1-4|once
CASSLFTVQGEKLFF
TGTGCCAGCAGCTTATTTACGGTTCAGGGTGAAAAACTGTTTTTT
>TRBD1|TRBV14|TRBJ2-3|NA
CASSQDRGAGGIDTQYF
TGTGCCAGCAGCCAAGATCGTGGGGCAGGGGGTATCGATACGCAGTATTTT
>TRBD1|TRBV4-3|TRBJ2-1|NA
CASSQEFGTGYNEQFF
TGCGCCAGCAGCCAAGAATTCGGGACAGGATACAATGAGCAGTTCTTC
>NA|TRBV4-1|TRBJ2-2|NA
CASSREAANTGELFF
TGCGCCAGCAGCCGCGAGGCTGCGAACACCGGGGAGCTGTTTTTT
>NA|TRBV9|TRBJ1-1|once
CASSVGRGNTEAFF
TGTGCCAGCAGCGTAGGGCGGGGGAACACTGAAGCTTTCTTT
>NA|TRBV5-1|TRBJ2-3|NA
CASRPGQSFRTDTQYF
TGCGCCAGCAGACCTGGACAATCCTTTCGCACAGATACGCAGTATTTT
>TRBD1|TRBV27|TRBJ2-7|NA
CASSPNRDRGAYEQYF
TGTGCCAGCAGTCCGAATCGGGACAGGGGGGCGTACGAGCAGTACTTC
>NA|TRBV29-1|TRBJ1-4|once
CSVPGQSNDKLFF
TGCAGCGTCCCTGGACAGAGTAATGATAAGTTGTTTTTT
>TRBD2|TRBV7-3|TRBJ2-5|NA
CASSATSGRGEQYF
TGTGCCAGCAGCGCTACTAGCGGGAGGGGTGAGCAGTACTTC
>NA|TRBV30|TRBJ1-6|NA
CAWSVLWGDDSPLHF
TGTGCCTGGAGTGTACTATGGGGCGATGATTCACCCCTCCACTTT
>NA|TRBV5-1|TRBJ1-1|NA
CASSIEGTEAFF
TGCGCCAGCAGCATTGAGGGCACTGAAGCTTTCTTT
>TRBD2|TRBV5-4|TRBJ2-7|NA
CASSFPGLAHEQYF
TGTGCCAGCAGCTTCCCGGGACTAGCCCACGAGCAGTACTTC
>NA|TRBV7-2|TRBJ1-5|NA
CASSLVGGEGQPQHF
TGTGCCAGCAGCTTAGTAGGAGGGGAGGGTCAGCCCCAGCATTTT
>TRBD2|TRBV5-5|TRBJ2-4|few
CASSGSSGIKNIQYF
TGTGCCAGCAGCGGGAGTAGCGGGATCAAAAACATTCAGTACTTC
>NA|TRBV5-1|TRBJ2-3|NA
CASSNRDIQVDTQYF
TGCGCCAGCAGCAACCGGGACATCCAGGTGGATACGCAGTATTTT
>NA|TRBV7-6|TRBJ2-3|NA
CASSLVGTDTQYF
TGTGCCAGCAGCTTAGTAGGCACAGATACGCAGTATTTT
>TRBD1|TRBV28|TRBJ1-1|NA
CASSPTGENTEAFF
TGTGCCAGCAGCCCGACAGGGGAGAACACTGAAGCTTTCTTT
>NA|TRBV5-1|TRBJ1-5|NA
CASSSYGEGQPQHF
TGCGCCAGCAGCTCGTACGGGGAGGGACAGCCCCAGCATTTT
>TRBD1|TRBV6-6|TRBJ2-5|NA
CASSYLGQGETQYF
TGTGCCAGCAGTTACCTCGGACAGGGAGAGACCCAGTACTTC
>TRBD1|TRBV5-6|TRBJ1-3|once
CASSNYDRDSGNTIYF
TGTGCCAGCAGCAACTACGACAGGGACTCTGGAAACACCATATATTTT
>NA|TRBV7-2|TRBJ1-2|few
CASSLGQGRVSGYTF
TGTGCCAGCAGCTTAGGGCAAGGCAGGGTTAGCGGCTACACCTTC
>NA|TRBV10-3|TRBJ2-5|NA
CAISVTDKETQYF
TGTGCCATCAGTGTTACAGATAAAGAGACCCAGTACTTC
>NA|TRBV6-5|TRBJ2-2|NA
CASSYSAGYTGELFF
TGTGCCAGCAGTTACTCCGCAGGCTACACCGGGGAGCTGTTTTTT
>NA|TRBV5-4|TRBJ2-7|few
CASSSGDSQYF
TGTGCCAGCAGCTCGGGGGACAGCCAGTACTTC
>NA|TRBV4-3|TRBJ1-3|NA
CASSQGVVSSGNTIYF
TGCGCCAGCAGCCAAGGAGTGGTTAGCTCTGGAAACACCATATATTTT
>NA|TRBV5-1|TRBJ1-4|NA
CASSSSTGGHEKLFF
TGCGCCAGCAGCTCTTCAACAGGAGGGCACGAAAAACTGTTTTTT
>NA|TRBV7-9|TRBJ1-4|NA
CSSSLSQVTEKLFF
TGTTCCAGCAGCTTATCCCAGGTCACGGAAAAACTGTTTTTT
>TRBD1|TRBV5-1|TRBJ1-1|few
CASSQNQGQGTFF
TGCGCCAGCAGCCAGAATCAGGGACAGGGTACTTTCTTT
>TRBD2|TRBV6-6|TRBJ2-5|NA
CASSLGLAGGKETQYF
TGTGCCAGCAGCCTAGGACTAGCGGGGGGGAAAGAGACCCAGTACTTC
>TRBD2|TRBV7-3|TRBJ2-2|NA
CASSSASGSGTGELFF
TGTGCCAGCAGCTCCGCTAGCGGGAGTGGGACCGGGGAGCTGTTTTTT
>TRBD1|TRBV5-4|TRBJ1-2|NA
CASSPVQGAGYGYTF
TGTGCCAGCAGCCCTGTACAGGGGGCGGGATATGGCTACACCTTC
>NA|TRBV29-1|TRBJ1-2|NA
CSVGRGPPGGGGYPF
TGCAGCGTTGGGAGAGGCCCTCCGGGGGGTGGCGGCTACCCCTTC
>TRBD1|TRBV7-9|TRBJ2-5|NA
CASRMTGDETQYF
TGTGCCAGCCGCATGACAGGGGACGAGACCCAGTACTTC
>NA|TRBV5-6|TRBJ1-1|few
CASSLTGRRDEAFF
TGTGCCAGCAGCTTGACAGGGAGACGTGATGAAGCTTTCTTT
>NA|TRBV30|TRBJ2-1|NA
CAWSVQTITYNEQFF
TGTGCCTGGAGTGTACAGACTATCACCTACAATGAGCAGTTCTTC
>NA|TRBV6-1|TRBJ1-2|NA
CASSVTDFTF
TGTGCCAGCAGTGTGACAGACTTCACCTTC
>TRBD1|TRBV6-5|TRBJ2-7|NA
CASSRTQGIYEQYF
TGTGCCAGCAGCCGTACACAGGGGATCTACGAGCAGTACTTC
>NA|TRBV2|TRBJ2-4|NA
CASSGTSRNLNIQYF
TGTGCCAGCAGTGGGACTTCGCGTAATTTAAACATTCAGTACTTC
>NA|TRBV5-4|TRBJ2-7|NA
CAIGGQSHSEQYF
TGTGCCATCGGAGGCCAAAGCCACTCCGAGCAGTACTTC
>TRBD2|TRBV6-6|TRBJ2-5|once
CASSLAGEGETQYF
TGTGCCAGCAGTTTAGCGGGGGAAGGGGAGACCCAGTACTTC
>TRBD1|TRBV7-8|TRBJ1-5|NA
CASSFGTGLSQPQHF
TGTGCCAGCAGCTTCGGGACAGGGTTAAGTCAGCCCCAGCATTTT
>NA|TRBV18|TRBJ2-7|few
CASSSTPASSYEQYF
TGTGCCAGCTCATCGACACCCGCAAGCTCCTACGAGCAGTACTTC
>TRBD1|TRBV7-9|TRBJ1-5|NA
CASSGTGYSNQPQHF
TGTGCCAGCAGCGGGACAGGGTATAGCAATCAGCCCCAGCATTTT
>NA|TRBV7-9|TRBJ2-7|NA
CASSLAGQGINEQYF
TGTGCCAGCAGCTTAGCTGGGCAGGGGATCAACGAGCAGTACTTC
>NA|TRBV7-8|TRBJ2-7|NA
CASSLANARDSSYEQYF
TGTGCCAGCAGCTTAGCGAATGCCAGGGACTCTTCCTACGAGCAGTACTTC
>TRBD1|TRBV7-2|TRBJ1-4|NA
CASSSTQGVEKLFF
TGTGCCAGCAGCTCAACCCAGGGGGTTGAAAAACTGTTTTTT
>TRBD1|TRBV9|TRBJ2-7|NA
CASSVGQGFSYEQYF
TGTGCCAGCAGCGTAGGACAGGGGTTCTCCTACGAGCAGTACTTC
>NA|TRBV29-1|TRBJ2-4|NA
CSVTSAKNIQYF
TGCAGCGTGACATCAGCCAAAAACATTCAGTACTTC
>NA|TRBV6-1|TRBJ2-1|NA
CASISSLFYNEQFF
TGTGCCAGCATTAGTAGCCTATTCTACAATGAGCAGTTCTTC